This T cell receptor (beta chain) was identified in a study of shared clonotypes between healthy human individuals. Study-level background: CD8 memory received one plate per donor, CD8 naive two, CD4 memory three and CD4 naive three.

Splitting of CD4+ cells produced CD45RA+ naive and CD45RA-negative memory subsets. V gave up 7 bases and J gave up 3 bases; unmatched junction bases: 7. This CDR3 has 15 residues. Germline V gives CDR1 MNHEY, CDR2 SVGAGI. Sequencing used immunoSEQ multiplex PCR; TCRdb keeps in-frame clones, though not all of them. This sample has about 2.4 million clones; roughly 93% occur once, and the top ten carry 0.36%. As regards this clone: Its antigen remains unidentified.

Overall study findings and caveats: Tissue TCR repertoires likely differ from these blood-only repertoires. Represented diversity, genetic and exposure-history alike, was limited by few donors.

The clonotype was recovered from a man between 18 and 35 years old in good health. Some clones in this sample may be carry-over from other donors' samples. The V gene is TRBV6-5, the J gene TRBJ1-5; 9 nucleotides line up with TRBD1. Sequenced: naive CD4+ T cells from PBMCs. The subset: CD45RA+ positively selected. The CDR3 region is CASNPGTGYNQPQHF. CDR3 nucleotide sequence: TGTGCCAGCAACCCCGGGACAGGGTACAATCAGCCCCAGCATTTT.